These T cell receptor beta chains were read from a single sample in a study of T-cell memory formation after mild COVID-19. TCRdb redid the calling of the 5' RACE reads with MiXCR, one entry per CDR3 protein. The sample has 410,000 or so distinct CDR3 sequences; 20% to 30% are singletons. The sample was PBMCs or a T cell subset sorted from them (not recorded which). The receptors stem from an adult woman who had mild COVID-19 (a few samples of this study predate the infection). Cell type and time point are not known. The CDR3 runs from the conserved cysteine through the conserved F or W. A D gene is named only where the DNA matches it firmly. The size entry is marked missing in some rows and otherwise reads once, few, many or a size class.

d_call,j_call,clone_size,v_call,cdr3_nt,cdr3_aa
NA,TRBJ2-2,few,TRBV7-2,TGTGCCAGCAGCTGGGACATTTTGGGGGAGCTGTTTTTT,CASSWDILGELFF
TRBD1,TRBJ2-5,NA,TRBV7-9,TGTGCCAGCAGCTTAAAGCAGGGGGCGAGGGAGACCCAGTACTTC,CASSLKQGARETQYF
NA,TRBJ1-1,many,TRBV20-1,TGCAGTGCACGGGGTGGGGGGACTGAAGCTTTCTTT,CSARGGGTEAFF
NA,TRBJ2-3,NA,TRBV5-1,TGCGCCAGCAGCTTCATAGGGGTTGGAGATACGCAGTATTTT,CASSFIGVGDTQYF
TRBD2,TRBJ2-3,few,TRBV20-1,TGCAGTGCTCGGGGGACTAGCGGGAGGAGATTTACAGATACGCAGTATTTT,CSARGTSGRRFTDTQYF
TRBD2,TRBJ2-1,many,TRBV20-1,TGCAGTGCTTATTTAGCGGGAGGGGGATGGAATGAGCAGTTCTTC,CSAYLAGGGWNEQFF
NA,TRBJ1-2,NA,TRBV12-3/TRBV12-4,TGTGCCAGCAGTTCCGCCCTCCAGGGGCCGTCCACCTTC,CASSSALQGPSTF
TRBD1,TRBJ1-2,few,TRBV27,TGTGCCAGCAGTTTAATTACAGGGGGTTTTAACTATGGCTACACCTTC,CASSLITGGFNYGYTF
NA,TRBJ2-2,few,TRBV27,TGTGCCAGCAGCAAGGACACCCCGGGCACCGGGGAGCTGTTTTTT,CASSKDTPGTGELFF
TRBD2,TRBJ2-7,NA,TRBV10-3,TGTGCCATCAGGAGCCTTGGACTAGCGGGGGCAACCTACGAGCAGTACTTC,CAIRSLGLAGATYEQYF
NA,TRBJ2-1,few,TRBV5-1,TGCGCCAGCAGCTTGTTAGGGGACGTCTTAAATGAGCAGTTCTTC,CASSLLGDVLNEQFF
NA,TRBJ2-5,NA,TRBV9,TGTGCCAGCAGCGTCGACCCGGGAGTTTGGGAGACCCAGTACTTC,CASSVDPGVWETQYF
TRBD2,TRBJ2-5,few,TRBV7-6,TGTGCCAGCAGCTTTTCTGCTAGCGGGGAGTACCAAGAGACCCAGTACTTC,CASSFSASGEYQETQYF
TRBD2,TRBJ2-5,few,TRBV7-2,TGTGCCAGCAGCTTAGCGGCTAGCGGGGGGCGAGAGACCCAGTACTTC,CASSLAASGGRETQYF
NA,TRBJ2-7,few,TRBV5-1,TGCGCCAGCAGCTTGATGCAGGCGACCTACGAGCAGTACTTC,CASSLMQATYEQYF
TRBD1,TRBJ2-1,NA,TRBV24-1,TGTGCCACCAGTGACTCGGGACAGGGGGCGGTCGATGAGCAGTTCTTC,CATSDSGQGAVDEQFF
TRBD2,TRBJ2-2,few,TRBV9,TGTGCCAGCAGCGTAGCCCCCGGCCGGGGGGCCGGGGAGCTGTTTTTT,CASSVAPGRGAGELFF
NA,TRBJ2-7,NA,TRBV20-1,TGTTCCGGGACGGAAGCCTACGAGCAGTACTTC,CSGTEAYEQYF
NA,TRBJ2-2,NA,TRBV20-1,TGCAGTGCGCTGACCCTGGCGGACACCGGGGAGCTGTTTTTT,CSALTLADTGELFF
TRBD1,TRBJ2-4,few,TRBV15,TGTGCCACCAGCGTCCGACAGGGTGTGGACAAAAACATTCAGTACTTC,CATSVRQGVDKNIQYF
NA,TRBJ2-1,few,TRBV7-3,TGTGCCAGCTCCCGGGGCGGCCAATCCTACAATGAGCAGTTCTTC,CASSRGGQSYNEQFF
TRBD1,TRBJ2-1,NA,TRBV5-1,TGCGCCAGCAGCAATGGGACAGCTTACAATGAGCAGTTCTTC,CASSNGTAYNEQFF
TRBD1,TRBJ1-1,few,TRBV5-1,TGCGCCAGCAGCTTGGAGGGGACAGACACTGAAGCTTTCTTT,CASSLEGTDTEAFF
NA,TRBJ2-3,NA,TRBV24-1,TGTGCCACCAGTGAACGGCCAGATACGCAGTATTTT,CATSERPDTQYF
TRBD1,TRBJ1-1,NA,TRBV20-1,TGCAGTGCTAGGACCGGACAGGGCCTCTCATTCTTT,CSARTGQGLSFF
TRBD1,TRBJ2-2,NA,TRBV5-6,TGTGCCAGCAGCCTGGAATATGGGACAGGAATGAACACCGGGGAGCTGTTTTTT,CASSLEYGTGMNTGELFF
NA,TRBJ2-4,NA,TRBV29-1,TGCAGCTTCTCCCGAAGGGACGGGGAAAACATTCAGTACTTC,CSFSRRDGENIQYF
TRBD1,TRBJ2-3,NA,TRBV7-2,TGTGCCAGCAGCTTATATCAGGGGGCAGGTACAGATACGCAGTATTTT,CASSLYQGAGTDTQYF
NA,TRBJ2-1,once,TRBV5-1,TGCGCCAGCAGCCCCCTAGGCGTTAATGAGCAGTTCTTC,CASSPLGVNEQFF
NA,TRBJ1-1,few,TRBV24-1,TGTGCCACCAGTGATGCAGGGGAGGGTACTGAAGCTTTCTTT,CATSDAGEGTEAFF
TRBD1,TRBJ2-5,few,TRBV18,TGTGCCAGCTCACCTCGATCCGGGACAGAAGAGACCCAGTACTTC,CASSPRSGTEETQYF
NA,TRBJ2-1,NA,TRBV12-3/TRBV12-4,TGTGCCAGCAGACCCGTGGACAGAGACGTTCAGTTCTTC,CASRPVDRDVQFF
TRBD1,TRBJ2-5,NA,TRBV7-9,TGTGCCAGCAGCCCCCACGGACAGGGGCAAGAGACCCAGTACTTC,CASSPHGQGQETQYF
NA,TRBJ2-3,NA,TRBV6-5,TGTGCCAGCAGTTACTCGCTAGCGAGAAGCACAGATACGCAGTATTTT,CASSYSLARSTDTQYF
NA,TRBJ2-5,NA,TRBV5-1,TGCGCCAGCAGCAAAGACAGGTTAACAGTTGGGGATACCCAGTACTTC,CASSKDRLTVGDTQYF
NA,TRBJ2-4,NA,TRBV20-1,TGCAGTGCTCCCGGACAACCGATAGCCAAAAACATTCAGTACTTC,CSAPGQPIAKNIQYF
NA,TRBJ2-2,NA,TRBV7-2,TGTGCCAGCAGCTTTGTTCGAGGTGTTTTTGCCGGGGAGCTGTTTTTT,CASSFVRGVFAGELFF
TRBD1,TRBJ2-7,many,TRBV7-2,TGTGCCAGCACTAGTCTCCCGGGACAGGGCTCGGGGCAGTACTTC,CASTSLPGQGSGQYF
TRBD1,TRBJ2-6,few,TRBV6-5,TGTGCCAGTACAGGGGCTCCCAGCTCTGGGGCCAACGTCCTGACTTTC,CASTGAPSSGANVLTF
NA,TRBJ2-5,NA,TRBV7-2,TGTGCCAGCAGCTCAGCGGAAGGTGCGGAGACCCAGTACTTC,CASSSAEGAETQYF
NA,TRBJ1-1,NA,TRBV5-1,TGCGCCAGCAGCTTGATGACAGACACTGAAGCTTTCTTT,CASSLMTDTEAFF
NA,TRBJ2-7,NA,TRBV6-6,TGTGCCAGCAGTGAGCTCCTTCCCCCCTACGAGCAGTACTTC,CASSELLPPYEQYF
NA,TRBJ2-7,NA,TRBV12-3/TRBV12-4,TGTGCCAGCAGTGTAACCGGGACCACCTACGAGCAGTACTTC,CASSVTGTTYEQYF
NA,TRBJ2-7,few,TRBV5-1,TGCGCCAGCAGCTTGGACAACAGGTTTCGCGGCACCTACGAGCAGTACTTC,CASSLDNRFRGTYEQYF
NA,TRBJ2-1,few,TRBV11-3,TGTGCCAGCAGCTTAGATACCGGGAGCAATGAGCAGTTCTTC,CASSLDTGSNEQFF
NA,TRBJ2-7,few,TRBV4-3,TGCGCCAGCAGCCCCACGACGGGTTCCTACGAGCAGTACTTC,CASSPTTGSYEQYF
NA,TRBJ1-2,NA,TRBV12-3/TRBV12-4,TGTGCCAGCACCACGGATTGGGGCGGGTACAGGGACTATGGCTACACCTTC,CASTTDWGGYRDYGYTF
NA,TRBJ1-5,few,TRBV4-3,TGCGCCAGCAGCCAAGACTGGTGGAGGGTTGGAAATCAGCCCCAGCATTTT,CASSQDWWRVGNQPQHF
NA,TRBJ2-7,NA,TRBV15,TGTGCCACCAGCAGGAACCGGGCCTACGAGCAGTACTTC,CATSRNRAYEQYF
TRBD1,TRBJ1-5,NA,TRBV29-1,TGCAGCGCCGGACAGGGAGGGAATCAGCCCCAGCATTTT,CSAGQGGNQPQHF
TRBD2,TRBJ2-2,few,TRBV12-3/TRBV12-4,TGTGCCAGCAGTTCGACTAGCGGGAGAGGCACCGGGGAGCTGTTTTTT,CASSSTSGRGTGELFF
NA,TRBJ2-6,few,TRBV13,TGTGCCAGCAGCTACCGGATGAGCTCTGGGGCCAACGTCCTGACTTTC,CASSYRMSSGANVLTF